These 27 T cell receptor beta chains share one sample of origin, sequenced in a study of blood T cell repertoires in COVID-19. Assay: immunoSEQ multiplex PCR; the TCRdb copy retains only in-frame clones and omits some. The table has about 74,000 clones, 80% to 90% seen once. The sample was peripheral blood. These receptors were taken from a man between 65 and 85 years old with acute or convalescent COVID-19.

V and J are TRBV7-2 and TRBJ2-1; D might be TRBD1 (5 bases). Deletions cut 0 bases from V and 8 bases from J, with 14 bases between. The V gene's germline CDR1 is SGHTA and CDR2 FQGNSA. The CDR3 runs to 15 residues. The CDR3 sequence is CASSLASRGRYEQFF. The CDR3 DNA sequence: TGTGCCAGCAGCTTAGCATCAAGGGGCAGGTATGAGCAGTTCTTC.

The chain couples TRBV28 to TRBJ2-5; D is perhaps TRBD2 (6 bases). The germline gives CDR1 MDHEN, CDR2 SYDVKM. This CDR3 contains 15 residues. Between the trimmed V and J ends, which lost 5 bases and 7 bases, there was a span of 20 bases. CDR3 nucleotide sequence: TGTGCCAGCAGTCCAATTGGGACTTTGGGCGCGACCCAGTACTTC. It encodes CASSPIGTLGATQYF.

The chain employs TRBV24-1 and TRBJ2-1; TRBD1 matches at 7 bases. Germline CDR1 is KGHDR and CDR2 is SFDVKD. Trimming at V came to 5 bases and at J to 2 bases, leaving 8 bases not matched to a gene. The CDR3 loop spans 16 amino acids. CDR3 loop: CATSGLTGQAYNEQFF. CDR3 bases: TGTGCCACCAGTGGCCTGACAGGGCAAGCCTACAATGAGCAGTTCTTC.

The chain employs TRBV4-1 and TRBJ2-2; D is perhaps TRBD1 (6 bases). Trimming removed 6 bases at V and 6 bases at J, with 14 bases between. Germline CDR1 and CDR2: MGHRA and YSYEKL. The CDR3 contains 14 residues. Written as DNA, the CDR3 is TGCGCCAGCAGTCATCTACAGGGCCCCGGGGAGCTGTTTTTT. Amino acid sequence: CASSHLQGPGELFF.

This rearrangement joins TRBV28 to TRBJ2-5; TRBD2 aligns across 14 bases. The CDR3 runs to 17 residues. V lost 3 bases and J lost 1; bases outside the gene matches: 4. The germline V gene has CDR1 MDHEN and CDR2 SYDVKM. CDR3 amino acids: CASSFPTSGRAQETQYF. The CDR3 DNA reads TGTGCCAGCAGTTTCCCGACTAGCGGGAGGGCCCAAGAGACCCAGTACTTC. Supplemented by reference TRBV28 and TRBJ2-5, the full variable domain reads DVKVTQSSRYLVKRTGEKVFLECVQDMDHENMFWYRQDPGLGLRLIYFSYDVKMKEKGDIPEGYSVSREKKERFSLILESASTNQTSMYLCASSFPTSGRAQETQYFGPGTRLLVL.

The J gene is TRBJ1-5, the V gene TRBV7-8, with 7 bases that match TRBD1. Germline assignment: CDR1 SGHVS and CDR2 FQNEAQ. Trimming took 4 bases from V and 4 from J; bases not matched to a gene: 7. The CDR3 has 15 residues. CDR3 in DNA: TGTGCCAGCAGCTCCTGGACAGGAACTAATCAGCCCCAGCATTTT. Encoded protein: CASSSWTGTNQPQHF. Using reference TRBV7-8 and TRBJ1-5 for the parts outside the CDR3, the full variable domain is GAGVSQSPRYKVAKRGQDVALRCDPISGHVSLFWYQQALGQGPEFLTYFQNEAQLDKSGLPSDRFFAERPEGSVSTLKIQRTQQEDSAVYLCASSSWTGTNQPQHFGDGTRLSIL.

The chain uses TRBV5-1 and TRBJ1-3; D may be TRBD1 (5 bases). There are 15 residues in the CDR3. Germline assignment: CDR1 SGHRS and CDR2 YFSETQ. The ends were cut back, 0 bases at V and 4 bases at J, with 11 bases in the middle. CDR3 residues: CASSLEGSEGNTIYF. The CDR3, as DNA: TGCGCCAGCAGCTTGGAGGGGTCAGAAGGAAACACCATATATTTT.

The chain employs TRBV9 and TRBJ2-2, with TRBD1 matching 9 bases. There are 16 residues in the CDR3. Germline assignment: CDR1 SGDLS and CDR2 YYNGEE. V lost 4 bases to trimming and J lost 4 bases; unmatched junction nucleotides: 8. In DNA, the CDR3 is TGTGCCAGCAGCACTACAGGGGGCATTTTCACCGGGGAGCTGTTTTTT. It specifies CASSTTGGIFTGELFF.

The chain carries TRBV7-6 and TRBJ2-1; 7 bases agree with TRBD2. CDR1 SGHVS and CDR2 FNYEAQ come from the germline V gene. CDR3 length equals 17 residues. J was trimmed by 2 bases and V by 5 bases; bases with no gene match: 12. CDR3 in DNA: TGTGCCAGCAGCCTAGACCTGACTAGCCGCACCTACAATGAGCAGTTCTTC. Translated: CASSLDLTSRTYNEQFF.

The chain is built from TRBV28 and TRBJ1-2; perhaps TRBD1 as D (5 bases). The length of the CDR3 is 12 residues. The V end lost 3 bases, the J end lost 11 bases, and 13 bases lay between the germline ends. In germline, CDR1 is MDHEN, CDR2 SYDVKM. Here the CDR3 reads CASSFGTGGYTF. In nucleotides, the CDR3 is TGTGCCAGCAGTTTCGGGACGGGGGGATACACCTTC.

The rearrangement uses TRBV28 and TRBJ2-1; perhaps TRBD2 as D (5 bases). Trimming cost V 3 bases and J 8 bases, with 17 bases left between them. Germline CDR1 reads MDHEN; CDR2 reads SYDVKM. CDR3 length: 15 amino acids. The CDR3 reads CASSFEGFQNHEQFF. CDR3 DNA: TGTGCCAGCAGTTTCGAGGGTTTTCAAAACCATGAGCAGTTCTTC. The full variable domain, completed using reference TRBV28 and TRBJ2-1, is DVKVTQSSRYLVKRTGEKVFLECVQDMDHENMFWYRQDPGLGLRLIYFSYDVKMKEKGDIPEGYSVSREKKERFSLILESASTNQTSMYLCASSFEGFQNHEQFFGPGTRLTVL.

The CDR3 DNA reads as TGTGCCAGCAGTTACTCCAAGGACAGCCGTTACGAGTACTTC. Amino acid sequence: CASSYSKDSRYEYF. The genes are TRBV6-2 or TRBV6-3 and TRBJ2-7; D may be TRBD1 (6 bases). This CDR3 has 14 amino acids. The V and J ends lost 0 bases and 11 bases respectively, with 17 bases between them. Germline V gives CDR1 MNHEY, CDR2 SVGEGT.

CDR3 nucleotides: TGTGCCAGCAGATGGCTCACCAATGAGCAGTTCTTC. Amino acid sequence: CASRWLTNEQFF. The chain links TRBV25-1 to TRBJ2-1; no definite D call. This CDR3 has 12 residues. Deletions cut 6 bases from V and 6 bases from J, with 9 bases between. In germline, CDR1 is MGHDK, CDR2 SYGVNS. Combining the CDR3 with reference TRBV25-1 and TRBJ2-1 gives the whole variable domain EADIYQTPRYLVIGTGKKITLECSQTMGHDKMYWYQQDPGMELHLIHYSYGVNSTEKGDLSSESTVSRIRTEHFPLTLESARPSHTSQYLCASRWLTNEQFFGPGTRLTVL.

The chain couples TRBV29-1 to TRBJ1-2; D is perhaps TRBD1 (5 bases). Germline V gene data show CDR1 as SQVTM and CDR2 as ANQGSEA. The V end lost 3 bases, the J end lost 2 bases, and 10 bases lay between the germline ends. The CDR3 length is 13 residues. The CDR3 spells CSVETAMNYGYTF. The CDR3 region has the DNA TGCAGCGTTGAGACAGCTATGAACTATGGCTACACCTTC. Supplemented by reference TRBV29-1 and TRBJ1-2, the full variable domain reads SAVISQKPSRDICQRGTSLTIQCQVDSQVTMMFWYRQQPGQSLTLIATANQGSEATYESGFVIDKFPISRPNLTFSTLTVSNMSPEDSSIYLCSVETAMNYGYTFGSGTRLTVV.

V and J are TRBV2 and TRBJ2-7; D is unclear. Germline values: CDR1 SNHLY, CDR2 FYNNEI. This CDR3 is built from 11 residues. Trimming left V 7 bases short and J 7 bases short, with 11 bases between. Here the CDR3 reads CASMSESEQYF. In nucleotides, the CDR3 is TGTGCCAGCATGTCGGAGAGTGAGCAGTACTTC.

The genes are TRBV7-3 and TRBJ2-1; 7 bases line up with TRBD2. The CDR3 has 15 amino acids. Germline V gene data show CDR1 as SGHTA and CDR2 as FQGTGA. The V gene end was trimmed by 5 bases and the J gene end by 0 bases; junction bases not matched to a gene: 4. The CDR3 reads CASSPGRASYNEQFF. CDR3 coding DNA: TGTGCCAGCAGCCCAGGGAGGGCCTCCTACAATGAGCAGTTCTTC. The entire variable domain, with the rest obtained from reference TRBV7-3 and TRBJ2-1, is as follows: GAGVSQTPSNKVTEKGKYVELRCDPISGHTALYWYRQSLGQGPEFLIYFQGTGAADDSGLPNDRFFAVRPEGSVSTLKIQRTERGDSAVYLCASSPGRASYNEQFFGPGTRLTVL.

The J gene is TRBJ2-7, the V gene TRBV5-6; 10 bases are shared with TRBD2. The CDR3 is 14 residues long. Per germline, CDR1 SGHDT and CDR2 YYEEEE. V trimming: 2 bases; J trimming: 3 bases; junction bases outside the gene matches: 2. The CDR3 sequence: CASSLAGGVYEQYF. The DNA for the CDR3 is TGTGCCAGCAGCTTAGCGGGGGGGGTCTACGAGCAGTACTTC.

This chain links TRBV24-1 with TRBJ1-5; D is perhaps TRBD1 (6 bases). Trimming stripped 3 bases from V and 3 bases from J, with 11 bases between. Germline lookup yields CDR1 KGHDR and CDR2 SFDVKD. The CDR3 has 15 amino acids. The CDR3 here is CATSDKQGNNQPQHF. In DNA form, the CDR3 reads TGTGCCACCAGTGATAAACAGGGTAACAATCAGCCCCAGCATTTT.

This chain connects TRBV6-5 to TRBJ2-5, with D perhaps matching TRBD2 (7 bases). CDR1 MNHEY and CDR2 SVGAGI come from the germline V gene. The CDR3 covers 13 residues. The V end lost 7 bases, the J end lost 4 bases, and 13 bases lay between the germline ends. The CDR3 protein is CASTRGGGETQYF. The DNA of the CDR3 is TGTGCCAGCACCCGAGGGGGGGGAGAGACCCAGTACTTC.

The J gene is TRBJ2-2, the V gene TRBV19; possibly TRBD2 for D (6 bases). Trimming took 5 bases from V and 6 from J, leaving 13 bases between them. Germline values: CDR1 LNHDA, CDR2 SQIVND (reference sequence). This CDR3 spans 14 amino acids. The CDR3 DNA is TGTGCCAGTAGTCGGGGGTTGGGTGCCGGGGAGCTGTTTTTT. Translation gives CASSRGLGAGELFF.

This clone was seen once. J is TRBJ2-7 and V is TRBV11-2; 11 bases match TRBD2. After removal of 4 bases from V and 2 bases from J, the junction contained 7 bases not matched to a gene. The germline V gene has CDR1 SGHAT and CDR2 FQNNGV. This CDR3 is built from 16 residues. The CDR3 region is CASSSGLAGSTYEQYF. CDR3 sequence (DNA): TGTGCCAGCAGCTCAGGACTAGCGGGTTCCACCTACGAGCAGTACTTC.

V gene TRBV20-1 combines with J gene TRBJ2-1, with unresolved D. This CDR3 contains 12 residues. Trimming stripped 3 bases from V and 9 bases from J, with 12 bases between. CDR1 is DFQATT and CDR2 is SNEGSKA in the germline V gene (reference sequence). Here the CDR3 DNA reads TGCAGTGCTAGTGGCGGTCTGAGTGAGCAGTTCTTC. It yields the protein CSASGGLSEQFF.

This clone was seen repeatedly, ten times or more. V usage is TRBV2 and J usage is TRBJ2-7; D is perhaps TRBD2 (6 bases). Looked up from germline, CDR1 is SNHLY and CDR2 is FYNNEI. V lost 3 bases, J lost 0 bases, and 12 bases lay in between. This CDR3 has 15 amino acids. CDR3 amino acids: CASSEGRGSSYEQYF. CDR3 nucleotide sequence: TGTGCCAGCAGTGAGGGGCGGGGAAGCTCCTACGAGCAGTACTTC. Full variable domain (outside the CDR3, taken from reference TRBV2 and TRBJ2-7): EPEVTQTPSHQVTQMGQEVILRCVPISNHLYFYWYRQILGQKVEFLVSFYNNEISEKSEIFDDQFSVERPDGSNFTLKIRSTKLEDSAMYFCASSEGRGSSYEQYFGPGTRLTVT.

The chain carries TRBV7-2 and TRBJ2-3; 7 positions agree with TRBD1. This CDR3 contains 16 residues. Germline V gene lookup returns CDR1 SGHTA and CDR2 FQGNSA. The V and J ends lost 1 base and 1 base, in that order; junction bases with no gene match: 5. For the CDR3, the DNA is TGTGCCAGCAGCTTAGGGACAGGCTTACGCACAGATACGCAGTATTTT. Protein: CASSLGTGLRTDTQYF.

This chain joins TRBV18 and TRBJ1-2, with TRBD1 identical over 8 bases. Germline assignment: CDR1 KGHSH and CDR2 LQKENI. The V and J ends lost 3 bases and 5 bases, in that order; junction bases with no gene match: 8. The CDR3 length is 15 residues. For the CDR3, the DNA is TGTGCCAGCTCACCGCAGGACAGGGTTGGGTATGGCTACACCTTC. Its translation: CASSPQDRVGYGYTF.

The chain combines TRBV5-1 with TRBJ1-2, with 7 nucleotides matching TRBD1. The CDR3 runs 14 residues. V trimming: 3 bases; J trimming: 4 bases; junction bases outside the gene matches: 6. Looked up from germline, CDR1 is SGHRS and CDR2 is YFSETQ. CDR3 residues: CASSSTGIRYGYTF. The CDR3 DNA reads TGCGCCAGCAGCTCGACAGGGATCCGCTATGGCTACACCTTC.

The chain recombines TRBV9 with TRBJ2-6, with a weak D call TRBD1 (5 bases). CDR1 and CDR2 from the germline V gene are SGDLS and YYNGEE. The CDR3 totals 16 residues. Trimming took 3 bases from V and 2 from J, leaving 12 bases between them. CDR3 residues: CASSAQGVTGANVLTF. The CDR3 bases are TGTGCCAGCAGCGCCCAAGGGGTTACTGGGGCCAACGTCCTGACTTTC. Looking up the rest from reference TRBV9 and TRBJ2-6 gives the full variable domain: DSGVTQTPKHLITATGQRVTLRCSPRSGDLSVYWYQQSLDQGLQFLIQYYNGEERAKGNILERFSAQQFPDLHSELNLSSLELGDSALYFCASSAQGVTGANVLTFGAGSRLTVL.